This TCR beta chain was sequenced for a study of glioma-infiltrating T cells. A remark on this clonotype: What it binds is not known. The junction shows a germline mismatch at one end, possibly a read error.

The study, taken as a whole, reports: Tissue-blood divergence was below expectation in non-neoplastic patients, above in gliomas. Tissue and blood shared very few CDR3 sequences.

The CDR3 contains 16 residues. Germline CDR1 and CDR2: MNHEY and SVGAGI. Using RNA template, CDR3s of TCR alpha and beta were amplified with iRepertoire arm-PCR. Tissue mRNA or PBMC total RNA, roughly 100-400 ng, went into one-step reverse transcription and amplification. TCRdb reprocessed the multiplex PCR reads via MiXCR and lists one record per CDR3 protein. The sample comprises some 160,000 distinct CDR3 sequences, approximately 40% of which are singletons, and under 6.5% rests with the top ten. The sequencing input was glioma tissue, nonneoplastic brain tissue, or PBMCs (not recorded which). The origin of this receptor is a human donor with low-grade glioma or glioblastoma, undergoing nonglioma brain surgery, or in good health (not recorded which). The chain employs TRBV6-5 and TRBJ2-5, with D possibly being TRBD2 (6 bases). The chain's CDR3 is CARSLAAGWGQETQYF. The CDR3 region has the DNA TGTGCCAGAAGTTTAGCGGCAGGCTGGGGCCAAGAGACCCAGTACTTC.